Following are 29 T cell receptor beta chains from one sample sequenced in a study of CD8 T cells in Susac syndrome (dated by TCRdb to between 2018 and 2020). The receptor library was made with the immunoSEQ multiplex PCR assay. RNA was extracted using the RNeasy kit, and about 0.45 to 1 ug of the RNA was reverse transcribed with random hexamers. In-frame beta chains were kept once TCRdb had trimmed the public reads at Q25 with fastp and called clones with MiXCR. Identical CDR3 protein sequences are pooled into one entry, listed with their most common genes and DNA. The sample table contains 150,000 to 180,000 distinct CDR3 sequences; only one count was recorded for roughly 96% of them. The leading ten clones occupy 0.16% of the sample. The sample was CD4+ T cells from PBMCs. The receptors stem from a human donor with Susac syndrome.

The chain combines TRBV7-8 with TRBJ2-1; tentatively, D is TRBD2 (6 bases). This CDR3 contains 13 residues. V shed 6 bases and J shed 7 bases, with 13 bases lying between them. CDR1 and CDR2 from the germline V gene are SGHVS and FQNEAQ. The CDR3 is CASRGLGQNEQFF. In DNA, the CDR3 is TGTGCCAGCAGGGGACTTGGCCAGAATGAGCAGTTCTTC.

This sequence joins TRBV5-4 and TRBJ1-2; TRBD1 might be the D (5 bases). Trimming left V 5 bases short and J 6 bases short, with 17 bases between. Per germline, CDR1 SGHNT and CDR2 YYREEE (reference sequence). There are 14 residues in the CDR3. The CDR3 is CASSPQAGPHGYTF. CDR3 DNA sequence: TGTGCCAGCAGTCCACAGGCTGGCCCCCATGGCTACACCTTC.

CDR3 nucleotides: TGCAGTGCCCGCCTCGACAGGGCAGGCTTCTCGAACGAGCAGTACTTC. This codes for CSARLDRAGFSNEQYF. The chain links TRBV20-1 to TRBJ2-7, with 7 positions matching TRBD1. CDR1 DFQATT and CDR2 SNEGSKA come from the germline V gene (reference sequence). Unmatched junction bases numbered 19, after V lost 6 bases and J lost 5 bases. The CDR3 length is 16 residues.

The chain carries TRBV15 and TRBJ2-5; D is perhaps TRBD1 or TRBD2 (5 bases each). The CDR3 runs 13 residues. V lost 3 bases to trimming and J lost 5 bases, with 10 bases between them. Germline V gene data show CDR1 as LNHNV and CDR2 as YYDKDF (reference sequence). For the CDR3, the DNA is TGTGCCACCAGCAGGGGGACGGCGGAGACCCAGTACTTC. The encoded protein is CATSRGTAETQYF.

The sample holds one count of this clonotype. The V call is TRBV5-6, the J call TRBJ2-2; D assignment may be TRBD1 or TRBD2 (6 bases each). V lost 4 bases to trimming and J lost 5 bases, with 21 bases between them. The CDR3 is made up of 17 amino acids. Germline V gene lookup returns CDR1 SGHDT and CDR2 YYEEEE. CDR3 nucleotides: TGTGCCAGCAGCCTATTGATCGGGGGCTGGGATACCGGGGAGCTGTTTTTT. It translates to CASSLLIGGWDTGELFF.

The chain uses TRBV7-9 and TRBJ2-1; D is undetermined. Germline CDR1 and CDR2: SEHNR and FQNEAQ (reference sequence). The CDR3 totals 12 residues. The V gene lost 5 bases and the J gene lost 14 bases, with 16 bases spanning the gap. In DNA form, the CDR3 reads TGTGCCAGCAGCCTAGACGCCCCTATGGAGTTCTTC. Residues: CASSLDAPMEFF.

V gene TRBV6-5 combines with J gene TRBJ2-3; D is possibly TRBD2 (5 bases). Germline CDR1 reads MNHEY; CDR2 reads SVGAGI. Trimming removed 6 bases at V and 6 bases at J, with 19 bases between. The CDR3 totals 15 residues. This CDR3 is CASSPPGKGSDTQYF. The CDR3 DNA follows: TGTGCCAGCAGCCCCCCGGGGAAGGGTTCGGATACGCAGTATTTT.

This clonotype has a single count. The gene calls are TRBV27 and TRBJ1-5; D ambiguous. CDR1 is MNHEY and CDR2 is SMNVEV in the germline V gene (reference sequence). Trimming shortened V by 3 bases and J by 7 bases, and 10 bases separated the two germline ends. The CDR3 has 13 amino acids. For the CDR3, the DNA is TGTGCCAGCAGTTTGGGCAGGCTGCAGCCCCAGCATTTT. Protein product: CASSLGRLQPQHF.

The V gene is TRBV14, the J gene TRBJ2-7, with TRBD1 identical over 9 bases. Germline trimming cut 0 bases from V and 1 base from J; bases unmatched to any gene: 4. CDR1 and CDR2 from the germline V gene are SGHDN and FVKESK. CDR3 length equals 16 residues. CDR3 sequence reads: CASSQDPGQGSYEQYF. The CDR3, as DNA: TGTGCCAGCAGCCAAGATCCCGGACAGGGGTCCTACGAGCAGTACTTC.

V is TRBV2 and J is TRBJ1-2; weak D call: TRBD1 (5 bases). The CDR3 has 13 amino acids. V lost 4 bases and J lost 4, with 10 bases in between. Per the germline V gene, CDR1 is SNHLY and CDR2 is FYNNEI. CDR3 in DNA: TGTGCCAGCAGTGGGGACCTTCTCTATGGCTACACCTTC. As protein: CASSGDLLYGYTF.

V gene TRBV6-2 or TRBV6-3 combines with J gene TRBJ2-1; D is possibly TRBD2 (6 bases). Germline assignment: CDR1 MNHEY and CDR2 SVGEGT. V was shortened by 5 bases and J by 0 bases, with 14 bases between the two germline ends. This CDR3 comprises 16 residues. The CDR3 loop is CASSRSLGLSYNEQFF. The CDR3 bases are TGTGCCAGCAGTCGGTCCCTGGGACTCTCCTACAATGAGCAGTTCTTC.

The V gene is TRBV29-1, the J gene TRBJ1-1, with 9 positions matching TRBD1. Germline CDR1 reads SQVTM; CDR2 reads ANQGSEA. The trim removed 4 bases at V and 3 bases at J, leaving 0 bases unmatched. There are 12 residues in the CDR3. CDR3 DNA: TGCAGCGTTGGACAGGGGGACACTGAAGCTTTCTTT. Translated: CSVGQGDTEAFF.

The gene calls are TRBV6-5 and TRBJ1-2, with TRBD1 matching 12 bases. V gave up 4 bases and J gave up 7 bases; unmatched junction bases: 10. CDR3 length: 16 residues. CDR1 MNHEY and CDR2 SVGAGI come from the germline V gene. CDR3 sequence: CASSSGTGGPKGGYTF. For the CDR3, the DNA is TGTGCCAGCAGTTCTGGGACAGGGGGCCCCAAGGGTGGCTACACCTTC.

This clonotype was seen once. The rearrangement links TRBV18 to TRBJ2-7; TRBD1 matches 8 bases. V shed 8 bases and J 0 bases; nucleotides not matched to a gene: 3. From germline, CDR1 is KGHSH and CDR2 LQKENI. The CDR3 is 13 amino acids. The CDR3: CASGDRRSYEQYF. CDR3 DNA: TGTGCCAGCGGGGACAGGCGCTCCTACGAGCAGTACTTC.

The chain couples TRBV7-9 to TRBJ2-3; D is unresolved. The CDR3 has 13 residues. The V and J ends lost 5 bases and 0 bases respectively, with 6 bases between them. Per germline, CDR1 SEHNR and CDR2 FQNEAQ (reference sequence). The CDR3 DNA follows: TGTGCCAGCAGCCGCCAGAGCACAGATACGCAGTATTTT. Protein: CASSRQSTDTQYF.

The rearrangement uses TRBV19 and TRBJ2-1; D is perhaps TRBD2 (7 bases). CDR1 and CDR2 (germline): LNHDA, SQIVND (reference sequence). The CDR3 sequence is 15 residues long. Deletions cut 1 base from V and 3 bases from J, with 10 bases between. CDR3: CASSIGGGGYNEQFF. For the CDR3, the DNA is TGTGCCAGTAGTATAGGCGGGGGCGGCTACAATGAGCAGTTCTTC.

The gene calls are TRBV12-3 or TRBV12-4 and TRBJ2-7; the D gene is possibly TRBD2 (5 bases). CDR3 length: 13 amino acids. The V end lost 7 bases, the J end lost 2 bases, and 12 bases lay between the germline ends. The CDR3 nucleotides are TGTGCCAGCAAGAGGCCGGGAACCTACGAGCAGTACTTC. It yields the protein CASKRPGTYEQYF.

The chain has TRBV5-1 and TRBJ2-1, with D possibly matching TRBD1 (6 bases). Germline V gene data show CDR1 as SGHRS and CDR2 as YFSETQ. This CDR3 is built from 13 residues. V gave up 6 bases and J gave up 10 bases, with 17 bases separating them. DNA for the CDR3: TGCGCCAGCACGCCGACAGGAGTGGTGGAGCAGTTCTTC. Translated: CASTPTGVVEQFF.

The J gene is TRBJ2-6, the V gene TRBV9; D not resolved. The germline CDR1 and CDR2 sequences are SGDLS and YYNGEE. The V end lost 0 bases, the J end lost 0 bases, and 10 bases lay between the germline ends. This CDR3 is built from 17 residues. CDR3 DNA sequence: TGTGCCAGCAGCGTAGCCGGAACGAGCTCTGGGGCCAACGTCCTGACTTTC. Translating it yields CASSVAGTSSGANVLTF.

This clonotype occurred once. The gene calls are TRBV11-2 and TRBJ1-5; D perhaps matches TRBD1 (6 bases). V was trimmed by 5 bases and J by 6 bases, leaving 20 bases between them. Germline lookup yields CDR1 SGHAT and CDR2 FQNNGV. CDR3 size: 16 residues. Written as DNA, the CDR3 is TGTGCCAGCAGCAAAGAAACGGGGGCAGGGATTCAGCCCCAGCATTTT. Protein product: CASSKETGAGIQPQHF.

V usage is TRBV3-1 and J usage is TRBJ2-7; no definite D call. The V end was cut by 3 bases, the J end by 3 bases, with 15 bases between. CDR3 length equals 15 residues. The V gene's germline CDR1 is LGHDT and CDR2 YNNKEL (reference sequence). The CDR3 sequence is CASSHQSGGNYEQYF. As DNA, the CDR3 is TGTGCCAGCAGCCACCAAAGTGGCGGTAACTACGAGCAGTACTTC.

The V call is TRBV5-5, the J call TRBJ2-3; the D call may be TRBD1 or TRBD2 (6 bases each). This CDR3 is 14 amino acids long. CDR1 SGHKS and CDR2 YYEKEE come from the germline V gene (reference sequence). V shed 6 bases and J shed 4 bases, with 15 bases lying between them. CDR3 bases: TGTGCCAGCAACGGGGGCGTGTCCGCAGATACGCAGTATTTT. Its protein product is CASNGGVSADTQYF.

The gene calls are TRBV2 and TRBJ1-1, with D unresolved. The CDR3 runs 14 residues. Germline CDR1 reads SNHLY; CDR2 reads FYNNEI. The V gene lost 6 bases and the J gene lost 0 bases, with 11 bases spanning the gap. The CDR3, as DNA: TGTGCCAGCAGAGTTGGTACCGTGAACACTGAAGCTTTCTTT. Protein: CASRVGTVNTEAFF.

The chain couples TRBV7-2 to TRBJ2-2; D gene uncertain. This CDR3 contains 15 residues. The ends were cut back, 4 bases at V and 1 base at J, with 10 bases in the middle. The V gene's germline CDR1 is SGHTA and CDR2 FQGNSA. The CDR3 sequence is CASSSNPLNTGELFF. The CDR3 nucleotides read TGTGCCAGCAGCTCCAACCCGCTGAACACCGGGGAGCTGTTTTTT.

This clonotype occurred once. The rearrangement links TRBV20-1 to TRBJ2-3; 9 nucleotides agree with TRBD2. The CDR3 is 15 amino acids. Germline CDR1 is DFQATT and CDR2 is SNEGSKA (reference sequence). Trimming removed 4 bases from V and 2 bases from J; junction bases left unmatched: 7. The CDR3 reads CSAIQTSGYTDTQYF. CDR3 bases: TGCAGTGCTATACAGACTAGCGGATACACAGATACGCAGTATTTT.

The V and J genes are TRBV9 and TRBJ2-7, with 13 bases that match TRBD2. The CDR3 runs to 19 residues. J was trimmed by 0 bases and V by 3 bases; bases with no gene match: 12. Germline loops: CDR1 SGDLS, CDR2 YYNGEE. This CDR3 is CASSARPGTSGDGSYEQYF. The DNA of the CDR3 is TGTGCCAGCAGCGCCCGTCCCGGGACTAGCGGGGACGGCTCCTACGAGCAGTACTTC.

CDR3 sequence: CSASGGFNEQFF. DNA for the CDR3: TGCAGTGCTAGCGGGGGGTTCAATGAGCAGTTCTTC. V is TRBV20-1 and J is TRBJ2-1; 7 nucleotides align to TRBD2. This CDR3 comprises 12 residues. V lost 3 bases and J lost 6; bases outside the gene matches: 2. CDR1 is DFQATT and CDR2 is SNEGSKA in the germline V gene (reference sequence).

The V gene is TRBV2, the J gene TRBJ2-3; no clear D gene. Trimming shortened V by 6 bases and J by 3 bases, and 7 bases separated the two germline ends. This CDR3 is 12 amino acids long. The V gene's germline CDR1 is SNHLY and CDR2 FYNNEI. The CDR3, as DNA: TGTGCCAGCAGATATGGGACAGATACGCAGTATTTT. Its translation is CASRYGTDTQYF.

The J gene is TRBJ2-1, the V gene TRBV5-1, with 7 bases fitting TRBD2. The length of the CDR3 is 15 residues. Trimming at V came to 1 base and at J to 1 base, leaving 2 bases not matched to a gene. From germline, CDR1 is SGHRS and CDR2 YFSETQ. The CDR3 DNA sequence: TGCGCCAGCAGCTTGCGGCGGGAGTCCTACAATGAGCAGTTCTTC. It is translated as CASSLRRESYNEQFF.